The text below deals with one T cell receptor beta chain. Assay used: immunoSEQ multiplex PCR; TCRdb lists only in-frame clones, some missing. Among under 200,000 clones listed, more than 90% were seen once. This sample was included in a study of T cell responses to AZD1222 COVID-19 vaccine. This CDR3 comprises 14 residues. The V gene's germline CDR1 is MNHNS and CDR2 SASEGT. The ends were cut back, 1 base at V and 5 bases at J, with 9 bases in the middle. The chain combines TRBV6-1 with TRBJ1-5; D not resolved. The origin of this receptor is an adult in good health. Sequenced here: peripheral blood, sampled on day 0 of AZD1222 vaccination. DNA of the CDR3: TGTGCCAGCAGTGAAGGGGCGGGGTATCAGCCCCAGCATTTT. It codes for CASSEGAGYQPQHF.